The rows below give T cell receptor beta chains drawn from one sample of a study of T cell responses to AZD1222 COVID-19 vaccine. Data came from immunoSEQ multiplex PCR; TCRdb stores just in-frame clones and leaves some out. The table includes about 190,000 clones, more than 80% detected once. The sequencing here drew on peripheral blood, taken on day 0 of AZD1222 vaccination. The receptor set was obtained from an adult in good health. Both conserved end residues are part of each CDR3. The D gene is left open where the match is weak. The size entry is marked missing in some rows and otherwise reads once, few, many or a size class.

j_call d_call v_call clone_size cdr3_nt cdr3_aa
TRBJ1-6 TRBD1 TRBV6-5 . TGTGCCAGCAGTACAGGGGTCTCCTATAATTCACCCCTCCACTTT CASSTGVSYNSPLHF
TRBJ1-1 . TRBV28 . TGTGCCAGCAGTCGGGGTCGCACTGAAGCTTTCTTT CASSRGRTEAFF
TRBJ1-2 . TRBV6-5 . TGTGCCAGCAGCCCCCGGTCGACCCAACTCTATGGCTACACCTTC CASSPRSTQLYGYTF
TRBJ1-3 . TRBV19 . TGTGCCAGTGCCGCAGGGGCTGGAAACACCATATATTTT CASAAGAGNTIYF
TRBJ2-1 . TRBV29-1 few TGCAGCGTTCGGGACCCGCGGTGGGATGAGCAGTTCTTC CSVRDPRWDEQFF
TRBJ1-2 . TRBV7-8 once TGTGCCAGCAGCCTCGGACGGCGCCGAGCCTTC CASSLGRRRAF
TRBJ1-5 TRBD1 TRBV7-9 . TGTGCCAGCAGCTCGGGGAGGGGACAGGGGTTGGGCAATCAGCCCCAGCATTTT CASSSGRGQGLGNQPQHF
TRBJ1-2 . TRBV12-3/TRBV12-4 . TGTGCCAGCAGTTTTGGTCAGAACTATGGCTACACCTTC CASSFGQNYGYTF
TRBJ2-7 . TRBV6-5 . TGTGCCAGCAGTTACCCCCGCGTTGGGGCGGCCTTGGAGCAGTACTTC CASSYPRVGAALEQYF
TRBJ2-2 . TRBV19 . TGTGCCAGTAGGGGGAGCTTGAACACCGGGGAGCTGTTTTTT CASRGSLNTGELFF
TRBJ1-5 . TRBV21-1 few TGTGCCAGCAGCATACGGACAGATTATAGCAATCAGCCCCAGCATTTT CASSIRTDYSNQPQHF
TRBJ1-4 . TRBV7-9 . TGTGCCAGCAGCTTTTCCAGGGAGGTTGAAAAACTGTTTTTT CASSFSREVEKLFF
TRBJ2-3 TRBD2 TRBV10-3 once TGTGCCATCAGTGAGTCGGGCTATCGCGGGGGGAGGGGTACGCAGTATTTT CAISESGYRGGRGTQYF
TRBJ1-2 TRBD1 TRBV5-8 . TGTGCCAGCAGCCCCGCGGGGAGGGGGCGATGGGTCTATGGCTACACCTTC CASSPAGRGRWVYGYTF
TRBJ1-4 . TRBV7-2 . TGTGCCAGCAGCTTAATGGGACCCACGAATGAAAAACTGTTTTTT CASSLMGPTNEKLFF
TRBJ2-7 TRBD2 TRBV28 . TGTGCCAGCAGTTTAGGTCGGCTAGCGGGGTACGAGCAGTACTTC CASSLGRLAGYEQYF
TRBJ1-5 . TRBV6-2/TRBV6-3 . TGTGCCAGCAGTTACGCCCTCCCTCAGCCCCAGCATTTT CASSYALPQPQHF
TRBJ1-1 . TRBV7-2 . TGTGCCAGCAGCTTATCGGTGAACACTGAAGCTTTCTTT CASSLSVNTEAFF
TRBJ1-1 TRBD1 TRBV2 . TGTGCCAGCATGGGACAGGTGAACACTGAAGCTTTCTTT CASMGQVNTEAFF
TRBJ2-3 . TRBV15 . TGTGCCACCAGCCGCGATCTCGCAGATACGCAGTATTTT CATSRDLADTQYF
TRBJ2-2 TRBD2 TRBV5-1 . TGCGCCAGCAGTACGTTCTGGGACTACGAATCCACAAACGGGGAGCTGTTTTTT CASSTFWDYESTNGELFF
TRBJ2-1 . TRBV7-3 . TGTGCCAGCAGCTTAACCCTAGACAATGAGCAGTTCTTC CASSLTLDNEQFF
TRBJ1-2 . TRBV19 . TGTGCCAGTAGTATAGCCCAGGCTAACTATGGCTACACCTTC CASSIAQANYGYTF
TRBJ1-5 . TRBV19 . TGTGCCAGTAATCATATTCGGGTGGGCGATCAGCCCCAGCATTTT CASNHIRVGDQPQHF
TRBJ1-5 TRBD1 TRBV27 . TGTGCCAGCAGCCGGGACAGGTCCAATCAGCCCCAGCATTTT CASSRDRSNQPQHF
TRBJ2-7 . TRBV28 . TGTGCCAGCAGTCACCTCACCCTGACGGAACTACCCTACGAGCAGTACTTC CASSHLTLTELPYEQYF
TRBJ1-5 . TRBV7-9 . TGTGCCAGCAGCTTACAGTCCGGTCAGCCCCAGCATTTT CASSLQSGQPQHF
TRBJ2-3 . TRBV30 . TGTGCCTGGAGTGGCCGGGACAGAGACTGGGGGGTAGATACGCAGTATTTT CAWSGRDRDWGVDTQYF
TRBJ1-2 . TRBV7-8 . TGTGCCAGCAGCTTAGGAGGTGAGAAGAGAGGCTACACCTTC CASSLGGEKRGYTF
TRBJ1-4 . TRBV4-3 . TGCGCCAGCAGCCACCGGCCCAGAACTAATGAAAAACTGTTTTTT CASSHRPRTNEKLFF
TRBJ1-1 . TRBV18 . TGTGCCAGCTCACCACCGGGGAGTCCGAGTACTGAAGCTTTCTTT CASSPPGSPSTEAFF
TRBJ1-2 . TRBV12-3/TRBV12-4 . TGTGCCAGCAGTTTCTCGGGACAAAGAGGCTACACCTTC CASSFSGQRGYTF
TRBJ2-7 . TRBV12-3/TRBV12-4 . TGTGCCAGCAGTTTCAGGGGCCCCTACGAGCAGTACTTC CASSFRGPYEQYF
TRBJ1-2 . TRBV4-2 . TGTGCCAGCAGCCAAGATACCCAGACCTATGGCTACACCTTC CASSQDTQTYGYTF
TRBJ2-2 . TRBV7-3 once TGTGCCAGCAGCTCCCGGAACACCGGGGAGCTGTTTTTT CASSSRNTGELFF
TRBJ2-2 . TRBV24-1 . TGTGCCACCAGTGATCCCCATACGGGGGGCTTGAACACCGGGGAGCTGTTTTTT CATSDPHTGGLNTGELFF
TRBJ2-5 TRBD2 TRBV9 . TGTGCCAGCAGCGTTGCCAGCGGGGAGACAAGGGAGACCCAGTACTTC CASSVASGETRETQYF
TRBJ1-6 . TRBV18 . TGTGCCAGCTCACCCTCTGAAACAGGGAGGATCCACTTT CASSPSETGRIHF
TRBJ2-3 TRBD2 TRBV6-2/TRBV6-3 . TGTGCCAGCAGTTCCCCGTCGGCTAGCGGGGGGTACACAGATACGCAGTATTTT CASSSPSASGGYTDTQYF
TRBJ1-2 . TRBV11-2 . TGTGCCAGCAGTAGGACAGTGCTTGACTATGGCTACACCTTC CASSRTVLDYGYTF
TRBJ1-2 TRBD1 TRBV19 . TGTGCCAGTAGTATAGGACAGGGGAACTATGGCTACACCTTC CASSIGQGNYGYTF
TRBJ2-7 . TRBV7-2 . TGTGCCAGCAGCTTAGGGGCGAGGGGGGTCAGATCCTACGAGCAGTACTTC CASSLGARGVRSYEQYF
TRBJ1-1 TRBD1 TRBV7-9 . TGTGCCAGCAGCGCGGGACAGGGAGCTTTCTTT CASSAGQGAFF
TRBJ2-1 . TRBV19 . TGTGCCAGTAGTATCGCCGGGGCCAACTACAATGAGCAGTTCTTC CASSIAGANYNEQFF
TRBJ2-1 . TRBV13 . TGTGCCAGCAGCTTACAGGTAGCCAATGAGCAGTTCTTC CASSLQVANEQFF
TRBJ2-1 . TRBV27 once TGTGCCAGCAGTTCTGGGGGTCAGGAGCAGTTCTTC CASSSGGQEQFF
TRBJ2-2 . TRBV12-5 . TGTGCTAGTGGCACCACAGTGGGGGGTAACACCGGGGAGCTGTTTTTT CASGTTVGGNTGELFF
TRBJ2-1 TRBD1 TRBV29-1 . TGCAGCGTTGTGGGACAGGGGGCGGCGTACAATGAGCAGTTCTTC CSVVGQGAAYNEQFF
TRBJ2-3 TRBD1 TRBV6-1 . TGTGCCAGCAGTGAGGACAGGGGGAGCACAGATACGCAGTATTTT CASSEDRGSTDTQYF
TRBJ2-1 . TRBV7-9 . TGTGCCAGCAGCTTAGCGCCGGGGCCTTTCAATGAGCAGTTCTTC CASSLAPGPFNEQFF
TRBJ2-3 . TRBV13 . TGTGCCAGCAGCCTCGGCCGGGGAGGCTTCGGCACAGATACGCAGTATTTT CASSLGRGGFGTDTQYF
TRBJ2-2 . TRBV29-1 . TGCAGCGTCTATATACTGGCCTCCGGGGAGCTGTTTTTT CSVYILASGELFF
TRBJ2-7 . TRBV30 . TGTGCCTGGAGTGTATCAGTCTACGAGCAGTACTTC CAWSVSVYEQYF